A selection of T cell receptor beta chains follows, all from one sample in a study of blood T cell repertoires in COVID-19. Profiling relied on immunoSEQ multiplex PCR, and the TCRdb table lists in-frame clones only, not all of them. The table includes approximately 130,000 clones, more than 80% detected once. What was sequenced was peripheral blood. Receptors were obtained from a human donor in a cohort sampled during active COVID-19. Both conserved end residues are part of each CDR3. D genes are given only for firm matches. Expanded clones get a size class; other rows say once, few or many, or leave the size out.

>-|TRBJ1-2|-|TRBV5-1
CASSLAANYGYTF
TGCGCCAGCAGCTTGGCAGCTAACTATGGCTACACCTTC
>TRBD1|TRBJ1-2|-|TRBV5-1
CASSLGTGLDGYTF
TGCGCCAGCAGCTTGGGGACAGGGCTGGACGGCTACACCTTC
>TRBD1|TRBJ2-1|-|TRBV19
CASSRTGGFDEQFF
TGTGCCAGTAGCAGGACAGGGGGTTTCGATGAGCAGTTCTTC
>TRBD1|TRBJ2-1|-|TRBV5-6
CASSTLGTGDYNEQFF
TGTGCCAGCAGCACGTTAGGGACAGGGGATTACAATGAGCAGTTCTTC
>TRBD1|TRBJ2-7|-|TRBV27
CASSSGQGATYSYEQYF
TGTGCCAGCAGTTCTGGACAGGGGGCAACTTACTCCTACGAGCAGTACTTC
>TRBD1|TRBJ1-1|-|TRBV10-2
CASSEVLAGGNTEAFF
TGCGCCAGCAGTGAGGTGCTGGCAGGGGGTAACACTGAAGCTTTCTTT
>-|TRBJ2-1|-|TRBV2
CASSEALGTWGFF
TGTGCCAGCAGTGAAGCGCTCGGGACTTGGGGGTTCTTC
>TRBD1|TRBJ2-2|-|TRBV7-6
CASSLGTGNTGELFF
TGTGCCAGCAGCTTAGGGACAGGGAACACCGGGGAGCTGTTTTTT
>TRBD1|TRBJ1-1|-|TRBV6-5
CASRPNRGGTEAFF
TGTGCCAGCAGACCTAACAGGGGCGGCACTGAAGCTTTCTTT
>TRBD1|TRBJ2-7|once|TRBV14
CASRRTGTGGYYEQYF
TGTGCCAGCAGACGCACCGGGACAGGGGGATACTACGAGCAGTACTTC
>-|TRBJ1-1|few|TRBV12-3/TRBV12-4
CASSFRTEAFF
TGTGCCAGCAGTTTTAGAACTGAAGCTTTCTTT